Included here is one TCR beta chain sequence, with context. This entry is derived from a study of shared T cell receptors in the human thymus. The method was immunoSEQ multiplex PCR; TCRdb's version includes in-frame clones alone and lacks a portion of them. This sample carries just under 550,000 clones, around three quarters of them seen once, and the ten largest clones take about 0.013%. Trimming left V 0 bases short and J 13 bases short, with 15 bases between. The germline CDR1 and CDR2 sequences are LGHNA and YSLEER. The CDR3 is 14 amino acids. This same sample was also taken into another study, of human thymus T cells.

The sample comprised thymocytes. This TCR was recovered from a boy younger than two with a congenital heart defect. V gene TRBV4-3 combines with J gene TRBJ1-4; perhaps TRBD1 as D (5 bases). CDR3 in amino acids: CASSQDRGSGLLFF. CDR3 sequence (DNA): TGCGCCAGCAGCCAAGATCGGGGGAGTGGGTTACTGTTTTTT.